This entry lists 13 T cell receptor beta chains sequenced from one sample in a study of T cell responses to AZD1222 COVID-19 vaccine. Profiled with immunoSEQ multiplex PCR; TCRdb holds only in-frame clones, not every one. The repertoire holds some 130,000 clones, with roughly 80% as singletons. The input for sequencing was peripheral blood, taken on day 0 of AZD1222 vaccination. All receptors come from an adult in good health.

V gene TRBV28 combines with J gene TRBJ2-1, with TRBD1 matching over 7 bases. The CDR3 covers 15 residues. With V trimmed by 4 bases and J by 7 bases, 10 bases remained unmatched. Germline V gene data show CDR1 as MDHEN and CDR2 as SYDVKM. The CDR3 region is CASSSRTGSSNEQFF. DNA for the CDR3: TGTGCCAGCAGTTCGAGGACAGGATCAAGTAATGAGCAGTTCTTC. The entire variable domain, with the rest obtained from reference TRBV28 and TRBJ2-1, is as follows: DVKVTQSSRYLVKRTGEKVFLECVQDMDHENMFWYRQDPGLGLRLIYFSYDVKMKEKGDIPEGYSVSREKKERFSLILESASTNQTSMYLCASSSRTGSSNEQFFGPGTRLTVL.

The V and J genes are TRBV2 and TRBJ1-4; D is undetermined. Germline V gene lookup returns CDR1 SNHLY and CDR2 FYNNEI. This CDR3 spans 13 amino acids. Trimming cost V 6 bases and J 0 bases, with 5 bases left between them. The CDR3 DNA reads TGTGCCAGCAGGGTCACAACTAATGAAAAACTGTTTTTT. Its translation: CASRVTTNEKLFF.

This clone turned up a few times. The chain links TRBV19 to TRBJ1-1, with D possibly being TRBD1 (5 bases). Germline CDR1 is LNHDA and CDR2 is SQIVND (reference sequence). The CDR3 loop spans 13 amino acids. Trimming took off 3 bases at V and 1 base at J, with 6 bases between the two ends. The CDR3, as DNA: TGTGCCAGTAGTATCGGGACGAACACTGAAGCTTTCTTT. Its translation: CASSIGTNTEAFF. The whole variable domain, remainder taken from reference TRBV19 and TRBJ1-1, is DGGITQSPKYLFRKEGQNVTLSCEQNLNHDAMYWYRQDPGQGLRLIYYSQIVNDFQKGDIAEGYSVSREKKESFPLTVTSAQKNPTAFYLCASSIGTNTEAFFGQGTRLTVV.

The CDR3 DNA follows: TGTGCCATCAGTGAGGGTGGGGTTGGCGACACCATATATTTT. It specifies CAISEGGVGDTIYF. The gene calls are TRBV10-3 and TRBJ1-3; D is undetermined. Trimming took off 2 bases at V and 8 bases at J, with 13 bases between the two ends. The CDR3 sequence is 14 residues long. Germline lookup yields CDR1 ENHRY and CDR2 SYGVKD.

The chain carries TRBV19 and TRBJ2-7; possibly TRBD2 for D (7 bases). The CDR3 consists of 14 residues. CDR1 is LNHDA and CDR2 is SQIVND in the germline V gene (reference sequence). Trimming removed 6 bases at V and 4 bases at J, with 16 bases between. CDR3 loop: CASSPGGQLYEQYF. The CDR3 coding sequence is TGTGCCAGTAGCCCGGGGGGACAACTATACGAGCAGTACTTC.

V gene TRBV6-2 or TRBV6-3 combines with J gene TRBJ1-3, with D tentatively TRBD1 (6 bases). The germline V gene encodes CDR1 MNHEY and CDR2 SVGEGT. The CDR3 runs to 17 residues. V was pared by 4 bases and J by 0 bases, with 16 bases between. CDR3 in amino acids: CASSSPLTGSSGNTIYF. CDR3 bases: TGTGCCAGCAGTTCCCCGTTGACAGGCTCCTCTGGAAACACCATATATTTT.

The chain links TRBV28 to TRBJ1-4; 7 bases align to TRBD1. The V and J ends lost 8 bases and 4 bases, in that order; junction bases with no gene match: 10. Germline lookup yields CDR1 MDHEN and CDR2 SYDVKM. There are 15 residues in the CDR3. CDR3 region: CASGPWDSVNEKLFF. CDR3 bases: TGTGCCAGCGGCCCGTGGGACAGCGTTAATGAAAAACTGTTTTTT.

The CDR3 protein is CASIPGWSLLNTEAFF. DNA of the CDR3: TGTGCCAGCATCCCTGGGTGGTCCCTTTTGAACACTGAAGCTTTCTTT. The V and J genes are TRBV5-6 and TRBJ1-1; D gene unclear. Trimming took off 6 bases at V and 0 bases at J, with 18 bases between the two ends. The CDR3 sequence is 16 residues long. CDR1 SGHDT and CDR2 YYEEEE come from the germline V gene.

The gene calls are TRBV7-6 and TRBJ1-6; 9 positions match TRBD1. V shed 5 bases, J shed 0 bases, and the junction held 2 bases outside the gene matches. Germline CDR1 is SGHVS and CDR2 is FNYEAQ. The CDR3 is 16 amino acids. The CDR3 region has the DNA TGTGCCAGCAGCCCGACAGGGGGCTCCTATAATTCACCCCTCCACTTT. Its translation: CASSPTGGSYNSPLHF.

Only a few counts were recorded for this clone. The chain's CDR3 is CASSLRQGLAFF. CDR3 nucleotide sequence: TGTGCCAGTAGTCTAAGACAGGGGTTGGCTTTCTTT. The V gene is TRBV19, the J gene TRBJ1-1, with TRBD1 matching 8 bases. Trimming took 5 bases from V and 11 from J; bases not matched to a gene: 7. The CDR3 has 12 amino acids. Germline V gene data show CDR1 as LNHDA and CDR2 as SQIVND (reference sequence).

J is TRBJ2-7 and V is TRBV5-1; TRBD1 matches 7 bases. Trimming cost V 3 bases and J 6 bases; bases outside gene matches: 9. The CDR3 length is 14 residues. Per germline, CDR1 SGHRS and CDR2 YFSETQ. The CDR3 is CASSWTGTVGEQYF. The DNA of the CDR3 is TGCGCCAGCAGCTGGACCGGGACAGTGGGCGAGCAGTACTTC.

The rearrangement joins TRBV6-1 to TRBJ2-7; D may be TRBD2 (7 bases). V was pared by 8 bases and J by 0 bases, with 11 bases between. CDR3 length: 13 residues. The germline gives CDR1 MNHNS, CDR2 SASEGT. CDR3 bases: TGTGCCAGCGGGGGGGCCCTCTCCTACGAGCAGTACTTC. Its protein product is CASGGALSYEQYF.

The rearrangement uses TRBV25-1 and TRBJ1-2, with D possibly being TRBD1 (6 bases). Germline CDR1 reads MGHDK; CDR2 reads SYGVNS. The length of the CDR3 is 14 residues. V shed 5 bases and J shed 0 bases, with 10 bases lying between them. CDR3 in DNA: TGTGCCAGCAGTACGGGGGCAGCTAACTATGGCTACACCTTC. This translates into CASSTGAANYGYTF.